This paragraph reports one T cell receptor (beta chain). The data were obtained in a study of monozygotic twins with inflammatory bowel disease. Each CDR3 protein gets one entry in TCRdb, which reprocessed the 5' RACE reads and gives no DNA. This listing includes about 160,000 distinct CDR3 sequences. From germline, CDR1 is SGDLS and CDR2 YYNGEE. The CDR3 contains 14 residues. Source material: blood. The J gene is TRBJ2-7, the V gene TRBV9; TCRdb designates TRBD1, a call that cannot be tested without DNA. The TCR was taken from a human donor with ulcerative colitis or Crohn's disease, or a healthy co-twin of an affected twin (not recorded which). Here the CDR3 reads CASNPGDWALEQYF. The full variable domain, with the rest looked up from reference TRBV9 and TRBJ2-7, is DSGVTQTPKHLITATGQRVTLRCSPRSGDLSVYWYQQSLDQGLQFLIQYYNGEERAKGNILERFSAQQFPDLHSELNLSSLELGDSALYFCASNPGDWALEQYFGPGTRLTVT.